This T cell receptor (beta chain) is drawn from a study of OX40 agonist ivuxolimab in advanced cancers. Study context: While on treatment, patients had intravenous ivuxolimab at 0.01 to 10 mg/kg every 2 weeks. Checkpoint inhibitors had been given previously to 40% of patients. Study-level results: Some of the nonresponding patients also showed low levels of normalized T-cell clonal expansion.

With respect to this clone: Its target is not known.

Using immunoSEQ multiplex PCR, the repertoire was profiled, and TCRdb retains in-frame clones only, with some absent. The sample carries tens of thousands of clones, around 90% recorded once. The CDR3 has 14 residues. V shed 5 bases and J shed 4 bases, with 14 bases lying between them. Per the germline V gene, CDR1 is LNHDA and CDR2 is SQIVND (reference sequence). This chain connects TRBV19 to TRBJ1-2; D call uncertain. The sample was CD4+ or CD8+ T cells sorted from blood, taken in a trial of the OX40 agonist ivuxolimab. The sequence was obtained from an adult with an advanced solid tumor such as melanoma, head and neck, liver or kidney cancer. The CDR3, as DNA: TGTGCCAGTAGTCCGGACCCAAGACTCTATGGCTACACCTTC. Its translation: CASSPDPRLYGYTF.